This TCR beta chain appears in the sequencing data of a study of regulatory T cells in long-lasting Graves disease. Study results and limitations: Favored gene segments in persistent disease were TRBV28, TRBJ1-2 and TRBJ2-5.

Ten or more counts support this clonotype. Its antigen is as yet unknown. Described time point: newly diagnosed GD, antithyroid drugs for less than 3 months. The TCR library was made from RNA extracted from PBMCs. The authors built TCR beta libraries using iRepertoire HTBI primers and Arm-PCR of CDR3 regions. TCRdb passed the multiplex PCR reads through MiXCR, listing each CDR3 protein once. This sample carries hundreds of thousands of distinct CDR3 sequences, 12% of them seen once, and the ten largest clones take about 8.9%. The ends were cut back, 4 bases at V and 4 bases at J, with 13 bases in the middle. The CDR3 contains 14 residues. These records were also assigned to another study, of T cells in Graves' hyperthyroidism and ophthalmopathy. That paper notes: Uncontrolled infections, other autoimmune diseases, pregnancy or lactation led to exclusion of patients. The HTBI set primed first-round TCR CDR3 RT-PCR. Stable hyperthyroidism was separated from ophthalmopathy by a model based on 13 V-J features.

The specimen was peripheral blood mononuclear cells (PBMCs), collected at new diagnosis, from a patient treated with antithyroid drugs. V is TRBV12-3 or TRBV12-4 and J is TRBJ2-5, with D possibly matching TRBD1 (6 bases). The clonotype comes from a woman aged 25 to 39 with Graves disease. CDR3 loop: CASSSRVGGETQYF. The DNA for the CDR3 is TGTGCCAGCAGTTCTCGGGTAGGGGGAGAGACCCAGTACTTC.